This T cell receptor (beta chain) comes out of a study of blood T cell repertoires in COVID-19 (dated by TCRdb to the early 2020s). Concerning the study at large: The collaborator samples originated in the United States, Italy and Spain and spanned the acute and convalescent phases of COVID-19. The prospective study material was composed of cDNA or gDNA derived from T cells, B-cell-depleted T cells, or PBMCs. Where available, HLA class I and class II types were obtained from metadata supplied by the sample provider rather than from assay-based typing. Sample metadata almost always included a de-identified subject ID, COVID-19 status, age in years and sex. Samples were obtained from the ongoing ImmuneRACE study (first 160 participants) and from 1,000 to 1,500 subjects provided by 6 global collaborators. Deeply sampled blood TCRbeta repertoires from subjects exposed to, actively infected with, or recovered from COVID-19 were included in the dataset. The repertoires were released in a freely available public database intended as a resource for research on the immune response to SARS-CoV-2. Overall study results and their limits: The quantity of clinical and demographic metadata differed by source and by participant and was supplied without curation.

One collaborating source in Seattle enrolled patients while the patients were actively infected and followed the patients over time throughout the course of disease. Whole blood was collected in K2EDTA tubes by collaborating institutions according to the institutions' own protocols. For TCRbeta analysis, collaborators shipped samples as frozen whole blood, isolated PBMCs, or DNA extracted from either of those sample types. Points on this clone: The antigen this receptor binds is unknown. Qualities for individual bases were not recorded, and no much larger clone is one base off.

TCRbeta CDR3 regions were amplified from genomic DNA by means of the immunoSEQ Assay, a bias-controlled multiplex PCR. The paper's data handling went like this. Within the assay, amplification of reference gene primers was used to estimate how many nucleated cells each sample contained. Sequence reads were collapsed and filtered to measure the absolute abundance of every unique TCRbeta CDR3 rearrangement. Productive Simpson clonality was computed per sample as the square root of Simpson's diversity index over productive rearrangements. The source is immuneACCESS, and TCRdb retained only in-frame sequences with V and J called. Part of the clones is not carried over; for the studies checked, unresolved V genes explain less than half of this, and the remainder is unexplained. V, J and clone size derive from that table, while D and trimming were established from the DNA sequence. For this sample there are some 190,000 clones; 82% appear just once. Of the sample, 7.8% is held by the ten largest clones.

The sequence was obtained from a woman in her fifties or sixties with COVID-19, enrolled during active disease. Specimen: peripheral blood.

In nucleotide form, the sequence is TGTGCCAGTAGCGAGGCAGGGAAAAATTCACCCCTCCACTTT. Translated, it gives CASSEAGKNSPLHF. This chain joins TRBV19 to TRBJ1-6; the D region possibly corresponds to TRBD1 (5 bases align). CDR1 and CDR2, looked up from the germline V gene (reference sequence), are LNHDA and SQIVND. The CDR3, from cysteine to phenylalanine, totals 14 residues. The read is trimmed to its CDR3 DNA, 42 bases read in frame from base 1. The V and J ends are trimmed by 6 bases and 7 bases, leaving 13 bases between them.